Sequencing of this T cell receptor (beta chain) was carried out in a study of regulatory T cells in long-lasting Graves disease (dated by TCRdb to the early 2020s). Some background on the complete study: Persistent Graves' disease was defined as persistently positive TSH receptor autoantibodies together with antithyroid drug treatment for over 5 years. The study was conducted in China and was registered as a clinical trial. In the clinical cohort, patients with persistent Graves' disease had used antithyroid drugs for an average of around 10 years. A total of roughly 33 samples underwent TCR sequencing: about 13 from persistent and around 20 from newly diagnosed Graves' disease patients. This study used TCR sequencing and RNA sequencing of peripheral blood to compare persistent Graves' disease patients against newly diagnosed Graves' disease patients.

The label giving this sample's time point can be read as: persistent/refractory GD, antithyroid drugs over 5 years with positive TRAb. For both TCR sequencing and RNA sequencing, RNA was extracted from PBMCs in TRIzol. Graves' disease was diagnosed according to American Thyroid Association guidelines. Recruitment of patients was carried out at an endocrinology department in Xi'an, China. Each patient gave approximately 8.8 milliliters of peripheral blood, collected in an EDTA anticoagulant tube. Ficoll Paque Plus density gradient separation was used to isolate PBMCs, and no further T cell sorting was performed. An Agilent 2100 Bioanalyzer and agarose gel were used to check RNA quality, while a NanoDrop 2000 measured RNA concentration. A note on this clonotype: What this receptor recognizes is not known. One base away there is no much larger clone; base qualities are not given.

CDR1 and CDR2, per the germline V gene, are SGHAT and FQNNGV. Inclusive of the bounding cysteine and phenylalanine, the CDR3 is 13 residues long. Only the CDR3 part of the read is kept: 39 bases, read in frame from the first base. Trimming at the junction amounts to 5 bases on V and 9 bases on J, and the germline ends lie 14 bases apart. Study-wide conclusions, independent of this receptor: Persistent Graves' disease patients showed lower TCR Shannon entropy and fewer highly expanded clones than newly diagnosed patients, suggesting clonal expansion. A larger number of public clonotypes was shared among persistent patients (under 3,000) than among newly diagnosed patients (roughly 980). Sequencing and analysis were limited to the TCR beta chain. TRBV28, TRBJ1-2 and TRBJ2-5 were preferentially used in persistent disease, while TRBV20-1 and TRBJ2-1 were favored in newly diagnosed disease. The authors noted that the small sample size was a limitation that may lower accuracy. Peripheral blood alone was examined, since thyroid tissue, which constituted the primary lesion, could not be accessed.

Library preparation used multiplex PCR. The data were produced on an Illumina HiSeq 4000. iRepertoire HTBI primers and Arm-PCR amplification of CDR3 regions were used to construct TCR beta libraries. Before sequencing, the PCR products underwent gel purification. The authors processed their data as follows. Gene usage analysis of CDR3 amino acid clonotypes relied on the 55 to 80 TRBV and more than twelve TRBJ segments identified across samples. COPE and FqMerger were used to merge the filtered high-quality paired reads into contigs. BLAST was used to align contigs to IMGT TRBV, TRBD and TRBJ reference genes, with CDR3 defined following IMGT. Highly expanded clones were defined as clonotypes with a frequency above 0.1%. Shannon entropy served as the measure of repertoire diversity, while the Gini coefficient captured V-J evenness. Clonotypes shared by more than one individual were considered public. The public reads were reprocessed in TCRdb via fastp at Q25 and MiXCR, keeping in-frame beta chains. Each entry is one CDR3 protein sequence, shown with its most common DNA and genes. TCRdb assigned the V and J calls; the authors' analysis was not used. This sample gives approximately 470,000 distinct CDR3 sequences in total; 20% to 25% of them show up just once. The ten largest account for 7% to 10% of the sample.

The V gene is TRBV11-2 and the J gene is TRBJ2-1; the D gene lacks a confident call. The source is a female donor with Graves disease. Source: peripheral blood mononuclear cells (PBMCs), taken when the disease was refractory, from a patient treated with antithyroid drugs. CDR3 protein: CASSLRNGFEQFF. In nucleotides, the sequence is TGTGCCAGCAGCCTTAGGAACGGGTTTGAGCAGTTCTTC.